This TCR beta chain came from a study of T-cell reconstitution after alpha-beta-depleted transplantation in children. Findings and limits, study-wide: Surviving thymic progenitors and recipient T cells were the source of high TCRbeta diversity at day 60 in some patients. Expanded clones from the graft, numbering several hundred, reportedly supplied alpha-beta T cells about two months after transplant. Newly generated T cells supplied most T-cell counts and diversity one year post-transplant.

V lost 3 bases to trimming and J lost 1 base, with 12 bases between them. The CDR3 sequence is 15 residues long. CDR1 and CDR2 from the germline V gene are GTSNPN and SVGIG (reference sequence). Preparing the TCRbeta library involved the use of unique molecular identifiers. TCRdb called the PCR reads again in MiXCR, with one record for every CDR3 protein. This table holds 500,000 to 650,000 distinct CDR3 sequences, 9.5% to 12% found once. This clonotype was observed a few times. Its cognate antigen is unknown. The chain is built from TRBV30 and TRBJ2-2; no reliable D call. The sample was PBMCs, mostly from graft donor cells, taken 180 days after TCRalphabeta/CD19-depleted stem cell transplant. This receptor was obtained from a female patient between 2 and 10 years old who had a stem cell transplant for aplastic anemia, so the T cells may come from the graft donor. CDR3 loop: CAWRSRLLNTGELFF. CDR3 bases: TGTGCCTGGAGGTCCCGGCTACTGAACACCGGGGAGCTGTTTTTT.